This T cell receptor beta chain was sequenced during a study of shared clonotypes between healthy human individuals. Measured with immunoSEQ multiplex PCR; TCRdb has only the in-frame clones, and not every one. This table holds some 1.1 million clones, approximately 80% found once. Germline V lookup: CDR1 MDHEN, CDR2 SYDVKM. CDR3 length: 14 residues. Trimming removed 7 bases from V and 4 bases from J; junction bases left unmatched: 9. The source is a man aged 18 to 29 in good health. Some clones in this sample may be carry-over from other donors' samples. The J gene is TRBJ1-1, the V gene TRBV28; 7 nucleotides line up with TRBD1. The sample comprised memory CD4+ T cells from PBMCs. Subset indicated: CD45RA-negative fraction. The CDR3: CASKGAVRITEAFF. Here the CDR3 DNA reads TGTGCCAGCAAGGGGGCGGTTCGGATCACTGAAGCTTTCTTT.